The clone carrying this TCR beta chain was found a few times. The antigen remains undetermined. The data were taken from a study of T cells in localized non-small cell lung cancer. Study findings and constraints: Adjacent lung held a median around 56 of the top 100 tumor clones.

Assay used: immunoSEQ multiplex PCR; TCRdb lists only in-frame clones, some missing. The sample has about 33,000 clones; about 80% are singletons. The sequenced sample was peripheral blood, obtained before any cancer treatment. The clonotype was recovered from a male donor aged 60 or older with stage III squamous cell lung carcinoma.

CDR3: CASSPGTQNEKLFF. Written as DNA, the CDR3 is TGTGCCAGCTCACCCGGGACACAGAATGAAAAACTGTTTTTT. The rearrangement uses TRBV18 and TRBJ1-4, with TRBD1 as a possible D gene (6 bases). The CDR3 runs 14 residues. Germline assignment: CDR1 KGHSH and CDR2 LQKENI. Between the trimmed V and J ends, which lost 3 bases and 5 bases, there was a span of 10 bases. The full variable domain, completed using reference TRBV18 and TRBJ1-4, is NAGVMQNPRHLVRRRGQEARLRCSPMKGHSHVYWYRQLPEEGLKFMVYLQKENIIDESGMPKERFSAEFPKEGPSILRIQQVVRGDSAAYFCASSPGTQNEKLFFGSGTQLSVL.